This T cell receptor beta chain was sequenced during a study of cytomegalovirus exposure and HLA in healthy donors. Study-wide results and limits: In a later analysis, TCR beta V- and J-gene trimming showed a link to a missense DCLRE1C variant.

Worth noting for this clone: The antigen is unknown.

Researchers ran the PCR with 60 Vbeta and 13 Jbeta primers. Sequenced by immunoSEQ multiplex PCR; TCRdb stores in-frame clones only, minus some. The sample comprises about 150,000 clones, about 76% of which are singletons, and 3.9% rests with the top ten. The TCR was taken from a male donor in good health and CMV-seronegative. Specimen: PBMCs.

The CDR3 here is CSVAPANRGDYGYTF. DNA for the CDR3: TGCAGCGTTGCCCCTGCCAACAGGGGGGACTATGGCTACACCTTC. The chain recombines TRBV29-1 with TRBJ1-2, with TRBD1 matching 8 bases. This CDR3 is 15 amino acids long. V was pared by 4 bases and J by 3 bases, with 10 bases of the junction left unmatched. Germline CDR1 SQVTM, CDR2 ANQGSEA.